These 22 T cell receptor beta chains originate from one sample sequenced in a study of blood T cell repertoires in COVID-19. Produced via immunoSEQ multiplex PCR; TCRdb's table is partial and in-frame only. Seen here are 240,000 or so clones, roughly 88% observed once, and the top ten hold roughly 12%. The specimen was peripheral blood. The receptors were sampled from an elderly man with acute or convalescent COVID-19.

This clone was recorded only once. The CDR3 sequence: CASSLSGANVLTF. The CDR3 DNA reads as TGTGCCAGCAGCCTCTCTGGGGCCAACGTCCTGACTTTC. The rearrangement joins TRBV5-4 to TRBJ2-6; no clear D gene. CDR1 and CDR2 from the germline V gene are SGHNT and YYREEE (reference sequence). CDR3 length: 13 residues. With 4 bases removed from V and 0 bases from J, the gap between germline ends came to 2 bases.

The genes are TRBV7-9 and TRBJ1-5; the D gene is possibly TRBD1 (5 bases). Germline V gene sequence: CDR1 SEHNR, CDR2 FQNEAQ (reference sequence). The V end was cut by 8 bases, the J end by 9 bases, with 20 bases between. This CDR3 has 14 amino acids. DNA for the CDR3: TGTGCCAGCCGCGAGGCCGGGACTCAAGGGCCCCAGCATTTT. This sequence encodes CASREAGTQGPQHF.

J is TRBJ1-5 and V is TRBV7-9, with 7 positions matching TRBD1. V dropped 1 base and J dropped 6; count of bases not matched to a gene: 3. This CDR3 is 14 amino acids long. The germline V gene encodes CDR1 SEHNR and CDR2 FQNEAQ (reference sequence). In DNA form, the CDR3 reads TGTGCCAGCAGCTTAGGACAGGGCTTTCAGCCCCAGCATTTT. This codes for CASSLGQGFQPQHF.

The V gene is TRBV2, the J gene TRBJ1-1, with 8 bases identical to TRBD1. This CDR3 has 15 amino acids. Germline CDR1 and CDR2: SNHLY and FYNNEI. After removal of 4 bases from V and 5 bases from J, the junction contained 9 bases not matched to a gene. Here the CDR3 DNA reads TGTGCCAGCAGTGGCGGGGCCAGGGGGCATACTGAAGCTTTCTTT. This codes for CASSGGARGHTEAFF.

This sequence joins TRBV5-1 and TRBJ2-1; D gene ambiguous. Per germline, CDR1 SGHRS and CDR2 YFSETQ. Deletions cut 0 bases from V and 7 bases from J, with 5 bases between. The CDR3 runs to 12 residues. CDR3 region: CASSLGSNEQFF. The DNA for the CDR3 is TGCGCCAGCAGCTTGGGTTCTAATGAGCAGTTCTTC.

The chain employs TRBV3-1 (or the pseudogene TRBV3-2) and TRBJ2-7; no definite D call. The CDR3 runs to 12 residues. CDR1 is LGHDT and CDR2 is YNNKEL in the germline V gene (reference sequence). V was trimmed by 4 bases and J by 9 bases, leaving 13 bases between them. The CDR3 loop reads CASSREETRQYF. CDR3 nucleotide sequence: TGTGCCAGCAGCCGAGAGGAGACGAGGCAGTACTTC.

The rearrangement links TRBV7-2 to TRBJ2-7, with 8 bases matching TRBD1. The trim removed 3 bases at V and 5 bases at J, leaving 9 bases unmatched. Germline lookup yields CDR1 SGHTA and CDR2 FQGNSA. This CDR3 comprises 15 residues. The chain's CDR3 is CASSFDRGGVNEQYF. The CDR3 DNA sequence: TGTGCCAGCAGCTTTGACAGGGGCGGTGTGAACGAGCAGTACTTC.

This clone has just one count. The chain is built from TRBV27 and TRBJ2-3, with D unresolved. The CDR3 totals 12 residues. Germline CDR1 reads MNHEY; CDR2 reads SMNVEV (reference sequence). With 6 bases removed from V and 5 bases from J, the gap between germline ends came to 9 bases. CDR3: CASRTVEDTQYF. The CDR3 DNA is TGTGCCAGCAGAACGGTAGAAGATACGCAGTATTTT.

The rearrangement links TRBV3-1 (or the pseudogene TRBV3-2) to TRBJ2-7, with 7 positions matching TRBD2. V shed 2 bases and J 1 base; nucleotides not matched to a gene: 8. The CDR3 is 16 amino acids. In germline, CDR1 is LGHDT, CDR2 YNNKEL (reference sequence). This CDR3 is CASSQPLTGGSYEQYF. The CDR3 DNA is TGTGCCAGCAGCCAACCCCTAACGGGGGGTTCCTACGAGCAGTACTTC.

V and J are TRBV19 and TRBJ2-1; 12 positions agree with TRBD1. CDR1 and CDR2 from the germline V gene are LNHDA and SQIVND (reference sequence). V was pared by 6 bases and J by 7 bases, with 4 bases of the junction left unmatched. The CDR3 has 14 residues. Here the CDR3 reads CASRGQGASNEQFF. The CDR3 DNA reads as TGTGCCAGTAGGGGACAGGGGGCGAGTAATGAGCAGTTCTTC. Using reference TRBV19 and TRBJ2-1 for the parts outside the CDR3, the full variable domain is DGGITQSPKYLFRKEGQNVTLSCEQNLNHDAMYWYRQDPGQGLRLIYYSQIVNDFQKGDIAEGYSVSREKKESFPLTVTSAQKNPTAFYLCASRGQGASNEQFFGPGTRLTVL.

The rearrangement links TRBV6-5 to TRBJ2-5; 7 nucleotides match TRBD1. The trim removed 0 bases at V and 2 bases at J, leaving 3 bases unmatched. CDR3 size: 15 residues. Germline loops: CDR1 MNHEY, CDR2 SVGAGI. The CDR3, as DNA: TGTGCCAGCAGTTACTCGACAGGGTGGCAAGAGACCCAGTACTTC. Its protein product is CASSYSTGWQETQYF.

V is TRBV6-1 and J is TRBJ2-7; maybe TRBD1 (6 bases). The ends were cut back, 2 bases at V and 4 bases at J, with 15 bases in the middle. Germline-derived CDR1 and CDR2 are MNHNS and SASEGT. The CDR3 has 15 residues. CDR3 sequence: CASSEQSRGGYEQYF. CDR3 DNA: TGTGCCAGCAGTGAACAGTCACGAGGGGGTTACGAGCAGTACTTC.

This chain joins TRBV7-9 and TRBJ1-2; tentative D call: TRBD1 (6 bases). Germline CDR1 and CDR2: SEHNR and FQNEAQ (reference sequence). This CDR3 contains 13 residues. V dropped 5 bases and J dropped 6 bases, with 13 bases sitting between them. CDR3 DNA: TGTGCCAGCAGCCCCGCGGGGGGCCATGGCTACACCTTC. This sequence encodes CASSPAGGHGYTF.

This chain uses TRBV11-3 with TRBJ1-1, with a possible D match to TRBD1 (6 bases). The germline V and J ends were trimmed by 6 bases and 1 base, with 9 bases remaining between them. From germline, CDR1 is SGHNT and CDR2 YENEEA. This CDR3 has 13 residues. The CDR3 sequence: CASSPRGNTEAFF. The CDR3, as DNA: TGTGCCAGCAGTCCCAGGGGGAACACTGAAGCTTTCTTT.

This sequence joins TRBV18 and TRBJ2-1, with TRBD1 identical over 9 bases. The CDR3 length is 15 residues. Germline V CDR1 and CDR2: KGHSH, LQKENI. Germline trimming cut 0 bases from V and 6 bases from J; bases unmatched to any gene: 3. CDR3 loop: CASSPPGQGLNEQFF. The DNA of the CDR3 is TGTGCCAGCTCACCACCGGGACAGGGCCTCAATGAGCAGTTCTTC.

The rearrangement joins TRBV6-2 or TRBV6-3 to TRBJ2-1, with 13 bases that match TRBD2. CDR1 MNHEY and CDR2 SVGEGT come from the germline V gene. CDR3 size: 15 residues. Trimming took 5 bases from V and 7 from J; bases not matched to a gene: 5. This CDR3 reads CASSRTSGGPNEQFF. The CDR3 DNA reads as TGTGCCAGCAGTCGGACTAGCGGGGGCCCGAATGAGCAGTTCTTC.

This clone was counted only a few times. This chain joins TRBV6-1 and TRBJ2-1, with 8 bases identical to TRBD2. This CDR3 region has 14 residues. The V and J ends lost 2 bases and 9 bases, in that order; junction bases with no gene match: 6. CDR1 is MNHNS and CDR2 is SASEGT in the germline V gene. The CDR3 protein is CASSESSGSGEQFF. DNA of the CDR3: TGTGCCAGCAGTGAATCAAGCGGGAGTGGTGAGCAGTTCTTC.

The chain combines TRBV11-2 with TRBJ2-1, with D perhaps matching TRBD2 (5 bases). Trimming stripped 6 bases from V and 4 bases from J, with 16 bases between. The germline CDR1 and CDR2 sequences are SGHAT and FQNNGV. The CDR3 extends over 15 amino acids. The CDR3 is CASRPGSGIYNEQFF. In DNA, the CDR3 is TGTGCCAGCAGGCCGGGCTCGGGAATATACAATGAGCAGTTCTTC.

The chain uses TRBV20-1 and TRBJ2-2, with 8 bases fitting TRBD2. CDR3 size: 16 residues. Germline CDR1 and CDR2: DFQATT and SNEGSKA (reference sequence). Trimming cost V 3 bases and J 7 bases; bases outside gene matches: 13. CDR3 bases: TGCAGTGCTAGTCCTACGGGGACTAGGCAAGACGGGGAGCTGTTTTTT. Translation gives CSASPTGTRQDGELFF.

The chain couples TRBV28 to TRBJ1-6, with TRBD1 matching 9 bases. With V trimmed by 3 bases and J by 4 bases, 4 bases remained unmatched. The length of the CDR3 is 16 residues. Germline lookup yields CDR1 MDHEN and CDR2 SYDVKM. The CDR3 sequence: CASSLAGQGYNSPLHF. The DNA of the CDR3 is TGTGCCAGCAGTTTGGCGGGACAGGGATATAATTCACCCCTCCACTTT.

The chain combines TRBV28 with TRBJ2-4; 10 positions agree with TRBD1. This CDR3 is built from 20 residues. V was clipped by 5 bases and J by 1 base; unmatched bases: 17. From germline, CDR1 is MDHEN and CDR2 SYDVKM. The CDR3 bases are TGTGCCAGCAGTGCCCTGAACGGACAGGGGGTAGTTTGGGCCAAAAACATTCAGTACTTC. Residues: CASSALNGQGVVWAKNIQYF.

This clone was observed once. The CDR3 region has the DNA TGCAGCGTCGACAGGGTTCGGATCTACGAGCAGTACTTC. Protein: CSVDRVRIYEQYF. V is TRBV29-1 and J is TRBJ2-7; 7 nucleotides agree with TRBD1. The germline V gene encodes CDR1 SQVTM and CDR2 ANQGSEA. The CDR3 covers 13 residues. With V trimmed by 6 bases and J by 3 bases, 8 bases remained unmatched.